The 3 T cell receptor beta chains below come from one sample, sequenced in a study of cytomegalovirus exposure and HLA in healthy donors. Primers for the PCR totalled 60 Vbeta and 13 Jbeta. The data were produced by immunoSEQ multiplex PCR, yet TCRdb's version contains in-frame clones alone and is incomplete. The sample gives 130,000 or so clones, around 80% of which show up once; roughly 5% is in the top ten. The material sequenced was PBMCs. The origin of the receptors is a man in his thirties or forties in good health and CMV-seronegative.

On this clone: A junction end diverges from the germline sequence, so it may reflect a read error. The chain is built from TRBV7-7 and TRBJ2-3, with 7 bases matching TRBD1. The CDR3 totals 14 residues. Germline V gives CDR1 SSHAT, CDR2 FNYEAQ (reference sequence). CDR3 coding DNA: TGTGCTAGCAACCTTGACAGGGTTGGAGATACGCAGTATTTT. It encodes CASNLDRVGDTQYF.

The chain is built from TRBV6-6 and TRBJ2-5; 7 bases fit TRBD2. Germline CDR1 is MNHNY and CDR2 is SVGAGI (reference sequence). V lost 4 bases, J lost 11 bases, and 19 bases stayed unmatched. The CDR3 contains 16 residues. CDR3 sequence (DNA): TGTGCCAGCAGTTCCCCGGGGGGAGCAGGACCGTTTGAGCAGTACTTC. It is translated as CASSSPGGAGPFEQYF.

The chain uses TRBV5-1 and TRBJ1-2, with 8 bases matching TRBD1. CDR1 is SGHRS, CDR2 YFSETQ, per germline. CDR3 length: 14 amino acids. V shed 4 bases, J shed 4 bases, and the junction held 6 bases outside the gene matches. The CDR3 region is CASSPGQDFYGYTF. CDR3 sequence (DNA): TGCGCCAGCAGCCCGGGACAGGACTTCTATGGCTACACCTTC.